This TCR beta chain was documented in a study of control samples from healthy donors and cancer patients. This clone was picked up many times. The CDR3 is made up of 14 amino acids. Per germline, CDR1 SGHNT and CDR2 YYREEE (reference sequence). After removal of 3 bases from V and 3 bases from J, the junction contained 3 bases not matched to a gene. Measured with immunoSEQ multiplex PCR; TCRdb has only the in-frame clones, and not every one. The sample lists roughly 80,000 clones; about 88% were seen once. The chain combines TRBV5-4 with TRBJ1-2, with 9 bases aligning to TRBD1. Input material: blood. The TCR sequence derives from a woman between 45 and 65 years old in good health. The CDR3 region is CASSSGQGYYGYTF. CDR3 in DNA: TGTGCCAGCAGCTCGGGACAGGGTTACTATGGCTACACCTTC.